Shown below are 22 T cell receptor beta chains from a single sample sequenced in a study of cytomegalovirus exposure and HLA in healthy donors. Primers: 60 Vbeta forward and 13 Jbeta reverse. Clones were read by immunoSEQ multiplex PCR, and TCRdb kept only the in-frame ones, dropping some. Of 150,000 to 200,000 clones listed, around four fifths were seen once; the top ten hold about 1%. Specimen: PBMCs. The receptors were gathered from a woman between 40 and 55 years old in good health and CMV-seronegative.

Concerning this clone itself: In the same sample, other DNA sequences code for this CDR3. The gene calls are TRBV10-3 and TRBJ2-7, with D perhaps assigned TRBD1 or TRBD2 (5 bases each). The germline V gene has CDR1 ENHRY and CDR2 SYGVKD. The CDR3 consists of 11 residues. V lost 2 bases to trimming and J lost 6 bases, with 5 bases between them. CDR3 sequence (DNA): TGTGCCATCAGTGAGGGGGGCGAGCAGTACGTC. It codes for CAISEGGEQYV.

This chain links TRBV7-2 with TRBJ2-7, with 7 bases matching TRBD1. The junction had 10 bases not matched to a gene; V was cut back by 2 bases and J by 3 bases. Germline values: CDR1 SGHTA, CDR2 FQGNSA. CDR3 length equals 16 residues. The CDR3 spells CASSLYSGTDVYEQYF. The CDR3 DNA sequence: TGTGCCAGCAGCTTATATTCCGGGACAGACGTCTACGAGCAGTACTTC.

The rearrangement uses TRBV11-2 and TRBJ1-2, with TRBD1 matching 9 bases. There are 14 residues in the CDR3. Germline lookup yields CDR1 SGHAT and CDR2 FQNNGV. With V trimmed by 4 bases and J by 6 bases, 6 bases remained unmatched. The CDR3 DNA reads TGTGCCAGCAGCTGGGGACAGGGCTTACATGGCTACACCTTC. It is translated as CASSWGQGLHGYTF.

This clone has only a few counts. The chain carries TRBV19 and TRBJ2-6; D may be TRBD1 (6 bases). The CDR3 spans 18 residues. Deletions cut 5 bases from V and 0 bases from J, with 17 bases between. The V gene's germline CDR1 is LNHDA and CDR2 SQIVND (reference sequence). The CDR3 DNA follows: TGTGCCAGTAGTCTGACCCGGACAGAATCCTCTGGGGCCAACGTCCTGACTTTC. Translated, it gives CASSLTRTESSGANVLTF.

The chain's CDR3 is CASSFSQGLSGTQYF. CDR3 DNA: TGTGCCAGCAGTTTTTCTCAGGGATTGTCAGGTACGCAGTATTTT. The chain joins TRBV27 to TRBJ2-3, with a possible D match to TRBD1 (5 bases). Germline values: CDR1 MNHEY, CDR2 SMNVEV (reference sequence). The V and J ends lost 3 bases and 8 bases respectively, with 18 bases between them. This CDR3 has 15 amino acids.

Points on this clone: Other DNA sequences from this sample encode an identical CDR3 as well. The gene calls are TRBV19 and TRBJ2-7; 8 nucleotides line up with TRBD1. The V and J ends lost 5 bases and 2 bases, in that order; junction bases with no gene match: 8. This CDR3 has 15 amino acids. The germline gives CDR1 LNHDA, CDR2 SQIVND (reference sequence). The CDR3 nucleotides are TGTGCCAGTAGTGAAGACAGGGGAGGAACCTACGAGCAGTACTTC. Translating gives CASSEDRGGTYEQYF.

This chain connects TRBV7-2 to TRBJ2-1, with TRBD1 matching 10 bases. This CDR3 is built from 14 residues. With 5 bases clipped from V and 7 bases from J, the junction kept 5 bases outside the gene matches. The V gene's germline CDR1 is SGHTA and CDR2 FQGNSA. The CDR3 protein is CASSPGTGANEQFF. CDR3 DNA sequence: TGTGCCAGCAGCCCCGGGACAGGGGCAAATGAGCAGTTCTTC.

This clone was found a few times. The CDR3 DNA reads TGTGCCAGCAGCACTCCTATTTCAGGGAGGACTGAAGCTTTCTTT. This encodes CASSTPISGRTEAFF. The chain employs TRBV7-8 and TRBJ1-1; possibly TRBD1 for D (5 bases). V was cut by 5 bases and J by 5 bases, with 18 bases left in between. The germline CDR1 and CDR2 sequences are SGHVS and FQNEAQ. The CDR3 is made up of 15 amino acids.

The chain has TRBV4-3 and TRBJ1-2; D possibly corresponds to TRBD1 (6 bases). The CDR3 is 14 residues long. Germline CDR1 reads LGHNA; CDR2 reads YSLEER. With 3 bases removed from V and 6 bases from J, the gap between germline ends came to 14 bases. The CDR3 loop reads CASSQHTGNHGYTF. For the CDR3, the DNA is TGCGCCAGCAGCCAGCACACAGGGAACCATGGCTACACCTTC.

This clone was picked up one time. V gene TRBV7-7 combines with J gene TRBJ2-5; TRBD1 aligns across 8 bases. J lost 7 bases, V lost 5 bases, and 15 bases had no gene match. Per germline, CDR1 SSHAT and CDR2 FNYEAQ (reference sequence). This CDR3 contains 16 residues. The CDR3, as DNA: TGTGCCAGCAGCCCCTATCGACAGGGGACCGGCGGGACCCAGTACTTC. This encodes CASSPYRQGTGGTQYF. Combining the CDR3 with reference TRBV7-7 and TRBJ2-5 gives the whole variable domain GAGVSQSPRYKVTKRGQDVTLRCDPISSHATLYWYQQALGQGPEFLTYFNYEAQPDKSGLPSDRFSAERPEGSISTLTIQRTEQRDSAMYRCASSPYRQGTGGTQYFGPGTRLLVL.

CDR3 loop: CASSFFGTAGNTIYF. The CDR3 coding sequence is TGTGCCAGCAGCTTCTTTGGGACAGCCGGAAACACCATATATTTT. The chain uses TRBV13 and TRBJ1-3; TRBD1 matches at 7 bases. The ends lost 3 bases at V and 4 bases at J; junction bases unmatched: 6. Germline loops: CDR1 PRHDT, CDR2 FYEKMQ (reference sequence). The CDR3 extends over 15 amino acids.

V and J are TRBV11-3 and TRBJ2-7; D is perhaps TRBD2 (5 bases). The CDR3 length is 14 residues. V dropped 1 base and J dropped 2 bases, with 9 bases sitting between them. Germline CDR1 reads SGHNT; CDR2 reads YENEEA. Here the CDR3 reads CASSLVSSTYEQYF. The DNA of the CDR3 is TGTGCCAGCAGCTTAGTGTCTAGCACCTACGAGCAGTACTTC.

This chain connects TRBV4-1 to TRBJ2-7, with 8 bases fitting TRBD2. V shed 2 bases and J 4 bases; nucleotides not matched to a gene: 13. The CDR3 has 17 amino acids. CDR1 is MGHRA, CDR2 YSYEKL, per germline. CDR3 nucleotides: TGCGCCAGCAGCCAACTCCTCCCCCCGGGGGGGGCTTACGAGCAGTACTTC. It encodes CASSQLLPPGGAYEQYF.

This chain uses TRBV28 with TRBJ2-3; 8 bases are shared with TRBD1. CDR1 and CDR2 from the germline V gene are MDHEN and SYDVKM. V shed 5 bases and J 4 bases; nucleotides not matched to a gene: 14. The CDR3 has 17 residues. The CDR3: CASSKPSRGRRPDTQYF. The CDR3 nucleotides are TGTGCCAGCAGTAAGCCGTCCAGGGGGCGCCGTCCAGATACGCAGTATTTT.

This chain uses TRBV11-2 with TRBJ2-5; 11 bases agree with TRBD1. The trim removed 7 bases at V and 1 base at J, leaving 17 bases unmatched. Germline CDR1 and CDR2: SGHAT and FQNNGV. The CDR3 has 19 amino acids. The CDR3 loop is CASTPGGQGVHIGQETQYF. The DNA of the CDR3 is TGTGCCAGCACCCCCGGGGGACAGGGGGTCCATATAGGCCAAGAGACCCAGTACTTC.

Here the CDR3 reads CASSLAFGSEQFF. The CDR3 DNA follows: TGTGCCAGCAGCTTAGCGTTTGGGAGTGAGCAGTTCTTC. This chain joins TRBV7-2 and TRBJ2-1; TRBD2 might be the D (5 bases). CDR3 length: 13 residues. CDR1 and CDR2 from the germline V gene are SGHTA and FQGNSA. V lost 0 bases, J lost 9 bases, and 9 bases lay in between.

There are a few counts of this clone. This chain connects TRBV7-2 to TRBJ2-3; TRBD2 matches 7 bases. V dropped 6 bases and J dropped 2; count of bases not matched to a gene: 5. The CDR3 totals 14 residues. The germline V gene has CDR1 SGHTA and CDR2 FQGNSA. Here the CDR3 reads CASSGLVVTDTQYF. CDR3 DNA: TGTGCCAGCAGTGGACTAGTCGTCACAGATACGCAGTATTTT. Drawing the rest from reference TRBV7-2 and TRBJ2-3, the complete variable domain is GAGVSQSPSNKVTEKGKDVELRCDPISGHTALYWYRQSLGQGLEFLIYFQGNSAPDKSGLPSDRFSAERTGGSVSTLTIQRTQQEDSAVYLCASSGLVVTDTQYFGPGTRLTVL.

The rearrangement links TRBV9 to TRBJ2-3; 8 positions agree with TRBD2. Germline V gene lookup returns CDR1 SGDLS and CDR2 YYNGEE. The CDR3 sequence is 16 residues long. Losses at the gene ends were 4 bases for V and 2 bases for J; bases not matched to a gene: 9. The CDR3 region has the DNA TGTGCCAGCAGCCCCTCGGCGGGAGGTACCACAGATACGCAGTATTTT. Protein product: CASSPSAGGTTDTQYF.

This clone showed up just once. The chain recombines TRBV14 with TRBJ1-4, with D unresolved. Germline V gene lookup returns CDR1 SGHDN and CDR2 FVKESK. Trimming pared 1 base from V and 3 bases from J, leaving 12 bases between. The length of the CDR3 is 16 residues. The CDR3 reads CASSQVGGWANEKLFF. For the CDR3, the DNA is TGTGCCAGCAGCCAAGTCGGCGGGTGGGCTAATGAAAAACTGTTTTTT.

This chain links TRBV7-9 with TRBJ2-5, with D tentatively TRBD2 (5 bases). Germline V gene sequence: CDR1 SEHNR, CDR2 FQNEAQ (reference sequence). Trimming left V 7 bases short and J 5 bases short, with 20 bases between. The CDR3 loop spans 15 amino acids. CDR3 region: CASTSNGILGETQYF. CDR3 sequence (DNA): TGTGCCAGCACCTCGAACGGGATTTTGGGTGAGACCCAGTACTTC.

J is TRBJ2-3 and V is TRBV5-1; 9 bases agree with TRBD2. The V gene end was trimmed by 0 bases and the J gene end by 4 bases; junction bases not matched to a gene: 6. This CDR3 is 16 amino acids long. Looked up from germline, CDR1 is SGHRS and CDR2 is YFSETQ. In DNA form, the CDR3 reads TGCGCCAGCAGCTTGGCCGCTAGCGGGAACTCAGATACGCAGTATTTT. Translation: CASSLAASGNSDTQYF. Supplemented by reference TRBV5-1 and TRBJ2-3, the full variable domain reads KAGVTQTPRYLIKTRGQQVTLSCSPISGHRSVSWYQQTPGQGLQFLFEYFSETQRNKGNFPGRFSGRQFSNSRSEMNVSTLELGDSALYLCASSLAASGNSDTQYFGPGTRLTVL.

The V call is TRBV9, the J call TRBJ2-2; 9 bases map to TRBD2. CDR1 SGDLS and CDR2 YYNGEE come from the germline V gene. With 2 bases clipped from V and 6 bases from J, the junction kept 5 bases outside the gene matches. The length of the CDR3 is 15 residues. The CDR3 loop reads CASSVGVAGAGELFF. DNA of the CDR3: TGTGCCAGCAGCGTGGGGGTAGCGGGAGCCGGGGAGCTGTTTTTT.